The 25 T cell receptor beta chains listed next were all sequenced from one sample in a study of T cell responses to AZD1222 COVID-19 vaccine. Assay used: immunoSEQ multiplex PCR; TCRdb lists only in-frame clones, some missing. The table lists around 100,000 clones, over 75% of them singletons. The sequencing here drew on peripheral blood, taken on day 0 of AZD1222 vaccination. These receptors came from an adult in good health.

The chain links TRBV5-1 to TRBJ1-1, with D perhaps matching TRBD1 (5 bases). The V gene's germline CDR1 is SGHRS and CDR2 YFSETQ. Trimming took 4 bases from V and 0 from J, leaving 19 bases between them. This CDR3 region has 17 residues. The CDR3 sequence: CASSPGARIDMNTEAFF. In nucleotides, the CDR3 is TGCGCCAGCAGCCCCGGGGCGCGAATCGACATGAACACTGAAGCTTTCTTT. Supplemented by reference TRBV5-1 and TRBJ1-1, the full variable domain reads KAGVTQTPRYLIKTRGQQVTLSCSPISGHRSVSWYQQTPGQGLQFLFEYFSETQRNKGNFPGRFSGRQFSNSRSEMNVSTLELGDSALYLCASSPGARIDMNTEAFFGQGTRLTVV.

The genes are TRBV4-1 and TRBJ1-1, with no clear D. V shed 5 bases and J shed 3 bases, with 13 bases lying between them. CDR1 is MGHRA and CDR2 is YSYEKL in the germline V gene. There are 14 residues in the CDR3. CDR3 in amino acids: CASSGILKDTEAFF. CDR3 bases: TGCGCCAGCAGCGGGATTCTTAAGGACACTGAAGCTTTCTTT.

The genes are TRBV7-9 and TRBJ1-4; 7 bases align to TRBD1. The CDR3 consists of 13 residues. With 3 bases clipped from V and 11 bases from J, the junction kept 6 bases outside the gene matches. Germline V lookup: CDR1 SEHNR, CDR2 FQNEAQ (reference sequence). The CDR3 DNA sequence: TGTGCCAGCAGCTTTTCGACAGGGTACAAACTGTTTTTT. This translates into CASSFSTGYKLFF.

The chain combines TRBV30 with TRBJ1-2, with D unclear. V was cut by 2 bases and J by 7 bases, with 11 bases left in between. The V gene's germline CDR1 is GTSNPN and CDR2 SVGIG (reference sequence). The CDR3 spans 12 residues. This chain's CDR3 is CAWSFTGSGYTF. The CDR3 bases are TGTGCCTGGAGTTTCACTGGTTCTGGCTACACCTTC.

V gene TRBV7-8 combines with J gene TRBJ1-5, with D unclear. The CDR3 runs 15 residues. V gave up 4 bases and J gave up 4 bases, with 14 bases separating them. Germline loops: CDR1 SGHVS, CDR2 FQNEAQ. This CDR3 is CASSSTVRQNQPQHF. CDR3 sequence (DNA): TGTGCCAGCAGCTCGACGGTCCGGCAGAATCAGCCCCAGCATTTT.

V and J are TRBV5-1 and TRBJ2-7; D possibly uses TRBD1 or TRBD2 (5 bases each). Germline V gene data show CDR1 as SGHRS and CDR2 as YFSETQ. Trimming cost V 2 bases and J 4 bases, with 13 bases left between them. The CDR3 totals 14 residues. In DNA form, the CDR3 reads TGCGCCAGCAGCTTAGGTTATGGGGGATACGAGCAGTACTTC. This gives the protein CASSLGYGGYEQYF. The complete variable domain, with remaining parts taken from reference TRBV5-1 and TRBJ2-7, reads KAGVTQTPRYLIKTRGQQVTLSCSPISGHRSVSWYQQTPGQGLQFLFEYFSETQRNKGNFPGRFSGRQFSNSRSEMNVSTLELGDSALYLCASSLGYGGYEQYFGPGTRLTVT.

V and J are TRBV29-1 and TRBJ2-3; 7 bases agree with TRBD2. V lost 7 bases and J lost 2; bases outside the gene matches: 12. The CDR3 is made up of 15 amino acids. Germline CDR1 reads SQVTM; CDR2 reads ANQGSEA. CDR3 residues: CSAAYGAGPTDTQYF. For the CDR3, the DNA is TGCAGCGCAGCCTACGGAGCGGGGCCCACAGATACGCAGTATTTT.

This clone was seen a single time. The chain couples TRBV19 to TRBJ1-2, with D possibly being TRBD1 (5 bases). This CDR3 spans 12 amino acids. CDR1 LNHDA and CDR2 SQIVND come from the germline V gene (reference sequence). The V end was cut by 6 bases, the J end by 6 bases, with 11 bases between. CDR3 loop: CASSREGNGYTF. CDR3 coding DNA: TGTGCCAGTAGCCGGGAGGGGAATGGCTACACCTTC.

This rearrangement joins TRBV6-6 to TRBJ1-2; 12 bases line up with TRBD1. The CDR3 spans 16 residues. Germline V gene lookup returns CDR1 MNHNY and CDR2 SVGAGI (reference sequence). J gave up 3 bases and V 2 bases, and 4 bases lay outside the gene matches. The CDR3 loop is CASSYGTGGVYYGYTF. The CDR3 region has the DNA TGTGCCAGCAGTTACGGGACAGGGGGCGTTTACTATGGCTACACCTTC.

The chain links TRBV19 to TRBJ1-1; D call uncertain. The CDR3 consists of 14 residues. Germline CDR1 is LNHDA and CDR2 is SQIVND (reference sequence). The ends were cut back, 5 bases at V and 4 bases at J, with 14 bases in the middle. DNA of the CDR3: TGTGCCAGTAGTCCCTTGGGGTCGGGCACTGAAGCTTTCTTT. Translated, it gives CASSPLGSGTEAFF.

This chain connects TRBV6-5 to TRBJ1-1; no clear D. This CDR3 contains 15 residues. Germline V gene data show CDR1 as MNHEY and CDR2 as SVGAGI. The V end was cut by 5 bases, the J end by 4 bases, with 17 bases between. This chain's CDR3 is CASSPSPGGGTEAFF. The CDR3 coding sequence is TGTGCCAGCAGTCCCAGTCCCGGCGGCGGCACTGAAGCTTTCTTT.

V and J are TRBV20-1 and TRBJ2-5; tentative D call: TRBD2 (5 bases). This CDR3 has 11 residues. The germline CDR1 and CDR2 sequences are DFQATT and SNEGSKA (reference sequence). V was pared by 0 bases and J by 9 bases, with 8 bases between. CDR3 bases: TGCAGTGCTAGAGATAAGAGGGCCCAGTACTTC. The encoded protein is CSARDKRAQYF.

CDR3 sequence: CASSAAGSREETQYF. The CDR3 DNA follows: TGTGCCAGCAGCGCGGCGGGGTCGAGGGAAGAGACCCAGTACTTC. This chain connects TRBV6-5 to TRBJ2-5; D is possibly TRBD2 (6 bases). Germline CDR1 and CDR2: MNHEY and SVGAGI. The CDR3 has 15 residues. Trimming took off 6 bases at V and 3 bases at J, with 17 bases between the two ends.

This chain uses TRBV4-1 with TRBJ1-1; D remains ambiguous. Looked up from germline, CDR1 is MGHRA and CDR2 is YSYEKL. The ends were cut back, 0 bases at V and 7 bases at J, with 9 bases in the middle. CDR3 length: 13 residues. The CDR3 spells CASSQDREFEAFF. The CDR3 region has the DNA TGCGCCAGCAGCCAAGATCGAGAGTTTGAAGCTTTCTTT.

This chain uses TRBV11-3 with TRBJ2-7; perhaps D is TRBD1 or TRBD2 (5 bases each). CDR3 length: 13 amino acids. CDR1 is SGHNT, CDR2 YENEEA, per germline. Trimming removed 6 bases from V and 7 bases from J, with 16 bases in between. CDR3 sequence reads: CASSFGLAGEQYF. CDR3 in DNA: TGTGCCAGCAGTTTCGGACTCGCAGGGGAGCAGTACTTC.

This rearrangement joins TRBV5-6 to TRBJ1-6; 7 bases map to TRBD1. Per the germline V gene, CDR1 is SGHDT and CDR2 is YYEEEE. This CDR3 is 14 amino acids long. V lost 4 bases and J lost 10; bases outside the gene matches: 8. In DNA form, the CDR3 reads TGTGCCAGCAGCCCGACAGGGCTCGGATCACCCCTCCACTTT. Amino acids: CASSPTGLGSPLHF.

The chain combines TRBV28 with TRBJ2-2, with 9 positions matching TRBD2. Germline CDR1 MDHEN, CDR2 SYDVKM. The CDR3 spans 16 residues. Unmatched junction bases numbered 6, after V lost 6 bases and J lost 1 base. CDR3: CASRSGLAMNTGELFF. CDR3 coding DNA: TGTGCCAGCAGATCCGGACTAGCGATGAACACCGGGGAGCTGTTTTTT. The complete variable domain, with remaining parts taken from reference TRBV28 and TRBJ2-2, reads DVKVTQSSRYLVKRTGEKVFLECVQDMDHENMFWYRQDPGLGLRLIYFSYDVKMKEKGDIPEGYSVSREKKERFSLILESASTNQTSMYLCASRSGLAMNTGELFFGEGSRLTVL.

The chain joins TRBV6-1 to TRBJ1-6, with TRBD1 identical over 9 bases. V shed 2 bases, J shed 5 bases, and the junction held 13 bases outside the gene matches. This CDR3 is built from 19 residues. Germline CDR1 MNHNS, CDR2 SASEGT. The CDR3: CASSEYPSAGQGHNSPLHF. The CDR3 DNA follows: TGTGCCAGCAGTGAATACCCTTCGGCGGGACAGGGCCATAATTCACCCCTCCACTTT.

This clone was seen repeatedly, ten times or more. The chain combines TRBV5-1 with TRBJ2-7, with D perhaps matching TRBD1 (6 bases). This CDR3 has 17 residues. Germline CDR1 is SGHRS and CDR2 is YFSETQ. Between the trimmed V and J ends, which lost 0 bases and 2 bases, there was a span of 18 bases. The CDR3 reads CASSLEVIRTEAYEQYF. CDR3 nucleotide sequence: TGCGCCAGCAGCTTGGAGGTCATCCGGACAGAAGCCTACGAGCAGTACTTC.

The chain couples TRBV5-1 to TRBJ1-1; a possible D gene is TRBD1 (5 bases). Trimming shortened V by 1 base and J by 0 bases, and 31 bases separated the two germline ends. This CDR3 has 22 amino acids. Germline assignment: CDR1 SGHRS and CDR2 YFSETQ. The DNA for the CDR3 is TGCGCCAGCAGCTTGTTTGGTTCGGGGCGTTTCGAGGCAGTCGTAATGAACACTGAAGCTTTCTTT. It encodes CASSLFGSGRFEAVVMNTEAFF.

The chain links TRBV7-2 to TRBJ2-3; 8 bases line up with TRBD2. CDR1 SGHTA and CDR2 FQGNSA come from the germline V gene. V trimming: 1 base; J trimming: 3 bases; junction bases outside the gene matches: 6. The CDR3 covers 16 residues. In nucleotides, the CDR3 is TGTGCCAGCAGCTTAGTATCGGGGGGGGATACAGATACGCAGTATTTT. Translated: CASSLVSGGDTDTQYF.

The CDR3, as DNA: TGTGCCAGCAGTGTGGGGGGCACAGATACGCAGTATTTT. Translating gives CASSVGGTDTQYF. The V call is TRBV2, the J call TRBJ2-3; TRBD1 or TRBD2 may be the D gene (5 bases each). This CDR3 spans 13 amino acids. Trimming stripped 4 bases from V and 1 base from J, with 6 bases between. Germline V gene lookup returns CDR1 SNHLY and CDR2 FYNNEI.

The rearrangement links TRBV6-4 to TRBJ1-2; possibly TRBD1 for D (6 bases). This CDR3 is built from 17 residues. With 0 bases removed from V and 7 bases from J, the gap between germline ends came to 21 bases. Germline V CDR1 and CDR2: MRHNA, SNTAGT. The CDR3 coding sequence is TGTGCCAGCAGTGACTCGATATACGCAAACAGGGAAGGTGGCTACACCTTC. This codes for CASSDSIYANREGGYTF.

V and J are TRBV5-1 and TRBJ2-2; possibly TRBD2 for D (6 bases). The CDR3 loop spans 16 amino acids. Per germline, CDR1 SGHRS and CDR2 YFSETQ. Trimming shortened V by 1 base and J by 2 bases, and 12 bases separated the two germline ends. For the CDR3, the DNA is TGCGCCAGCAGCTTGAGTGGGGGGACTAACACCGGGGAGCTGTTTTTT. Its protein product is CASSLSGGTNTGELFF.

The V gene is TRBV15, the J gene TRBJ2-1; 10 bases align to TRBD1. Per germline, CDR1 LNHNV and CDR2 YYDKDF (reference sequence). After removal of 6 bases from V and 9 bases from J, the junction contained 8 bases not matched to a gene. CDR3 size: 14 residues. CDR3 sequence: CATRPRDRGFEQFF. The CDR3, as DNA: TGTGCCACCAGACCACGGGACAGGGGCTTTGAGCAGTTCTTC.